This T cell receptor (beta chain) was recovered during a study of T cell responses to AZD1222 COVID-19 vaccine. The CDR3 covers 12 residues. Germline V lookup: CDR1 KGHSH, CDR2 LQKENI. V lost 3 bases and J 5 bases, leaving 4 bases between the germline ends. Sequencing used immunoSEQ multiplex PCR; TCRdb keeps in-frame clones, though not all of them. The sample carries roughly 200,000 clones, 90% to 95% recorded once. The J gene is TRBJ2-2, the V gene TRBV18; D is unclear. The sequences come from peripheral blood, collected 28 days after the second dose of the MenACWY control vaccine. The clonotype was recovered from an adult who received the MenACWY meningococcal vaccine as a control. This CDR3 is CASSPSTGELFF. CDR3 nucleotide sequence: TGTGCCAGCTCACCGAGTACCGGGGAGCTGTTTTTT.